The TCR beta chain under discussion was sequenced for a study of blood T cell repertoires in COVID-19. Study details: In each case, the material was cDNA or gDNA derived from T cells, B-cell-depleted T cells, or PBMCs.

How the authors handled the data: Estimates of nucleated cell counts were drawn from the amplification of reference gene primers. This table comes from immunoSEQ multiplex PCR, and its TCRdb copy is limited to in-frame clones, with some not included. The V and J calls and clone size were taken over from that table, and D and trimming were inferred from the DNA. The sample carries around 70,000 clones, roughly three quarters recorded once. J gave up 6 bases and V 5 bases, and 11 bases lay outside the gene matches. The CDR3 totals 15 residues. Germline V gives CDR1 MNHNY, CDR2 SVGAGI (reference sequence).

The sequenced material came from peripheral blood. J is TRBJ2-3 and V is TRBV6-6; the match to TRBD2 covers 7 bases. This receptor was identified in a man between 65 and 79 years old with acute or convalescent COVID-19. The CDR3, as DNA: TGTGCCAGCAGTCTTGGGGGGGGAGTTGGTGATACGCAGTATTTT. Its translation is CASSLGGGVGDTQYF.